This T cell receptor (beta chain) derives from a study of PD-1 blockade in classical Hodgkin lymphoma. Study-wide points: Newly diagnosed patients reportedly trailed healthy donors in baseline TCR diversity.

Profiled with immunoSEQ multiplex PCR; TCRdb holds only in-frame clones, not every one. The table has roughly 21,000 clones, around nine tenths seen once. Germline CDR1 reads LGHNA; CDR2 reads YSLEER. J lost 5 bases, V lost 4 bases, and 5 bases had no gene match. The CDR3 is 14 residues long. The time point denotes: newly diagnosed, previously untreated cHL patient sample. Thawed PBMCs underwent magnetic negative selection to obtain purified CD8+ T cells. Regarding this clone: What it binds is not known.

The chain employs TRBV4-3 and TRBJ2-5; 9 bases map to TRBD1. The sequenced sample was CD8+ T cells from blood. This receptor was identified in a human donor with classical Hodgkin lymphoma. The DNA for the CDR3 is TGCGCCAGCAGCCCGGGACAGGGAGGCGAGACCCAGTACTTC. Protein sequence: CASSPGQGGETQYF.